The 9 T cell receptor beta chains given below trace back to one sample, sequenced in a study of CD8 T cells in ankylosing spondylitis. TCRdb passed the 5' RACE reads through MiXCR, listing each CDR3 protein once. Of roughly 170,000 distinct CDR3 sequences listed, around a tenth are singletons. Sequenced sample: blood, either unsorted or a sorted T cell fraction (not recorded which). The origin of the receptors is a female donor with ankylosing spondylitis or in good health (not recorded which).

A few counts support this clonotype. V gene TRBV4-1 combines with J gene TRBJ2-1, with 11 bases identical to TRBD2. This CDR3 spans 17 amino acids. The germline V gene encodes CDR1 MGHRA and CDR2 YSYEKL. The junction had 4 bases not matched to a gene; V was cut back by 1 base and J by 2 bases. CDR3 residues: CASSQGWGLAAYNEQFF. DNA of the CDR3: TGCGCCAGCAGCCAAGGGTGGGGACTAGCGGCCTACAATGAGCAGTTCTTC.

Ten or more counts support this clonotype. The chain combines TRBV7-2 with TRBJ1-1; D unclear. This CDR3 spans 13 amino acids. From germline, CDR1 is SGHTA and CDR2 FQGNSA. V gave up 7 bases and J gave up 1 base, with 10 bases separating them. The CDR3 nucleotides are TGTGCCAGCACCCTGAGTGGGAACACTGAAGCTTTCTTT. Its protein is CASTLSGNTEAFF.

CDR3: CASSLSEGGYEQYF. CDR3 DNA: TGTGCCAGCAGTTTATCGGAAGGAGGCTACGAGCAGTACTTC. The rearrangement links TRBV28 to TRBJ2-7; maybe TRBD2 (5 bases). V was trimmed by 1 base and J by 3 bases, leaving 10 bases between them. The length of the CDR3 is 14 residues. Germline CDR1 MDHEN, CDR2 SYDVKM.

On this clonotype: A read error may explain this, as a much larger clone is one base away. The chain uses TRBV5-8 and TRBJ1-5; the match to TRBD1 covers 8 bases. This CDR3 comprises 15 residues. Germline lookup yields CDR1 SGHTS and CDR2 YDEGEE. The CDR3 sequence is CARSLGQVTNQPQHF. For the CDR3, the DNA is TGTGCCAGGAGCTTGGGACAGGTGACTAATCAGCCCCAGCATTTT.

This rearrangement joins TRBV29-1 to TRBJ1-1; D gene uncertain. CDR1 is SQVTM and CDR2 is ANQGSEA in the germline V gene. This CDR3 comprises 10 residues. Trimming took off 6 bases at V and 11 bases at J, with 13 bases between the two ends. The CDR3 DNA follows: TGCAGCGTGGACCCGGTAGAGGCTTTCTTT. Translation: CSVDPVEAFF.

The J gene is TRBJ2-1, the V gene TRBV7-9, with TRBD2 matching 8 bases. Germline V gene sequence: CDR1 SEHNR, CDR2 FQNEAQ (reference sequence). The CDR3 is 15 residues long. The trim removed 3 bases at V and 9 bases at J, leaving 10 bases unmatched. CDR3 DNA sequence: TGTGCCAGCAGCTTCTCTTCGGGAGGGCTCCGTGAGCAGTTCTTC. Translation gives CASSFSSGGLREQFF. Looking up the rest from reference TRBV7-9 and TRBJ2-1 gives the full variable domain: DTGVSQNPRHKITKRGQNVTFRCDPISEHNRLYWYRQTLGQGPEFLTYFQNEAQLEKSRLLSDRFSAERPKGSFSTLEIQRTEQGDSAMYLCASSFSSGGLREQFFGPGTRLTVL.

This clonotype has a handful of counts. This sequence joins TRBV6-2 or TRBV6-3 and TRBJ2-7; 7 bases are a match to TRBD1. CDR3 length: 15 residues. Trimming at V came to 7 bases and at J to 0 bases, leaving 9 bases not matched to a gene. Germline V gene sequence: CDR1 MNHEY, CDR2 SVGEGT. The CDR3 region has the DNA TGTGCCAGCAACCGGGACAGTCAGTCCTCCTACGAGCAGTACTTC. Translation: CASNRDSQSSYEQYF.

This clonotype was counted at least ten times. The chain has TRBV27 and TRBJ2-5; no definite D call. The CDR3 length is 13 residues. Trimming stripped 0 bases from V and 5 bases from J, with 7 bases between. Germline lookup yields CDR1 MNHEY and CDR2 SMNVEV (reference sequence). The chain's CDR3 is CASSLSPMETQYF. In DNA, the CDR3 is TGTGCCAGCAGTTTATCCCCGATGGAGACCCAGTACTTC.

This sequence joins TRBV18 and TRBJ2-1, with TRBD1 matching over 8 bases. V was pared by 3 bases and J by 2 bases, with 3 bases of the junction left unmatched. The CDR3 extends over 15 amino acids. Per germline, CDR1 KGHSH and CDR2 LQKENI. CDR3 residues: CASSPPGQAYNEQFF. For the CDR3, the DNA is TGTGCCAGCTCACCTCCGGGACAGGCCTACAATGAGCAGTTCTTC. Using reference TRBV18 and TRBJ2-1 for the parts outside the CDR3, the full variable domain is NAGVMQNPRHLVRRRGQEARLRCSPMKGHSHVYWYRQLPEEGLKFMVYLQKENIIDESGMPKERFSAEFPKEGPSILRIQQVVRGDSAAYFCASSPPGQAYNEQFFGPGTRLTVL.